The source of this TCR beta chain is a study of metastatic and nonmetastatic thyroid tumors. The CDR3 contains 14 residues. The V and J ends lost 11 bases and 3 bases, in that order; junction bases with no gene match: 8. Germline V CDR1 and CDR2: MNHNS, SASEGT. No treatment had been given to any patient before thyroid surgery. MiXCR re-clonotyped the PCR reads for TCRdb. The sample has over 20,000 clones; 12% are singletons. The receptor was derived from a male donor with papillary thyroid cancer or a benign thyroid nodule (not recorded which). Some clones in this sample may be carry-over from other donors' samples. The V gene is TRBV6-1, the J gene TRBJ2-2, with 8 bases fitting TRBD1. Sequences were obtained from blood. DNA for the CDR3: TGTGCCTCCCGACGACAGGGGTACACCGGGGAGCTGTTTTTT. It is translated as CASRRQGYTGELFF.